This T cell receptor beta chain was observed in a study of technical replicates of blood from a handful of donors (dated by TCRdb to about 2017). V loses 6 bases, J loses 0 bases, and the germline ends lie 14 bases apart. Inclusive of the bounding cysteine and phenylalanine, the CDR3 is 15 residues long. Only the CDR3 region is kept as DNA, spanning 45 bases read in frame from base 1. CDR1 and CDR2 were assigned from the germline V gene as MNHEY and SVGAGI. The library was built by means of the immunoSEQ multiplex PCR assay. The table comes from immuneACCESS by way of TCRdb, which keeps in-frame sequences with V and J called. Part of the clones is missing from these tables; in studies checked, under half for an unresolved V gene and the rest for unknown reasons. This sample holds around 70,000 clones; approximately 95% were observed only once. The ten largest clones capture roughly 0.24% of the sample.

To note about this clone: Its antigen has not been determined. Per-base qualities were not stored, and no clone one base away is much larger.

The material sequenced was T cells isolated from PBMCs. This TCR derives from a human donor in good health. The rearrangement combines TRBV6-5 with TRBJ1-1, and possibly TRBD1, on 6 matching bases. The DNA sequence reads TGTGCCAGCAGAGGACAGCGAAATCTGAACACTGAAGCTTTCTTT. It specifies CASRGQRNLNTEAFF.